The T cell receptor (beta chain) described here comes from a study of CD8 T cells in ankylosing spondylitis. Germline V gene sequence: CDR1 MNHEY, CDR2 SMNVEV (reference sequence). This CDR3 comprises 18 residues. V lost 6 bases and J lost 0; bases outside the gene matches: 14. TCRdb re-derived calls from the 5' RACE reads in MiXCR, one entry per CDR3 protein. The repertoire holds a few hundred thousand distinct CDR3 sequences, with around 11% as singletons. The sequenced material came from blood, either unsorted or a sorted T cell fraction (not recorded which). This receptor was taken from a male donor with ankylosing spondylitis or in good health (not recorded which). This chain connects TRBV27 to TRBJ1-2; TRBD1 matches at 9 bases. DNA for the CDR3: TGTGCCAGCAGGAAGACCCGGGACAGGGCTTTCGCTAACTATGGCTACACCTTC. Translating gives CASRKTRDRAFANYGYTF.